This T cell receptor beta chain was obtained from a study of CXCR3-negative and CXCR3-positive naive CD8 T cells. The V gene's germline CDR1 is SGHKS and CDR2 YYEKEE (reference sequence). The CDR3 consists of 15 residues. All TRB cDNA libraries came from 5' RACE performed with UMI labels. From the 5' RACE reads, TCRdb lists one entry per CDR3 protein and no DNA. The sample table sets out 100,000 to 150,000 distinct CDR3 sequences. Note on this clonotype: Its antigen remains unidentified.

Study-wide results and limits: CXCR3-positive naive cells carried more hydrophobic TRB CDR3s than CXCR3-negative naive cells did.

Material: naive CXCR3- CD8+ T cells from blood. Subset indicated: CD45RO-CCR7+CD27+CD95- naive CD8+ T cells lacking CXCR3 (TNR3-). The clonotype was recovered from a human donor in good health. Some clones in this sample may be carry-over from other donors' samples. The chain combines TRBV5-5 with TRBJ1-5; TCRdb's D gene call, TRBD1, goes unchecked for lack of DNA. The CDR3 here is CASSLRGSPYQPQHF.